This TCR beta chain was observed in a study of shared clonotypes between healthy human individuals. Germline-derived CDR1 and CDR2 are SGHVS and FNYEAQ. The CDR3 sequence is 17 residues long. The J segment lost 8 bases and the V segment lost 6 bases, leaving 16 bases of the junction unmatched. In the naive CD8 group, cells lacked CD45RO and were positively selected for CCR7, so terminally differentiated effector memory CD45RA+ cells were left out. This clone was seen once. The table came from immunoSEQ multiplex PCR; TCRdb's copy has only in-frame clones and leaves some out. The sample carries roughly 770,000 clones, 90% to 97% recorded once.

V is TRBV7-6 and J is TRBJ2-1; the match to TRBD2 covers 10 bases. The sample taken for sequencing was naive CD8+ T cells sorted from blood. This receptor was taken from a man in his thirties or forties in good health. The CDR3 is CASSPRGASGSFHEQFF. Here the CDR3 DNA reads TGTGCCAGCAGTCCTAGGGGGGCTAGCGGGAGTTTCCATGAGCAGTTCTTC.